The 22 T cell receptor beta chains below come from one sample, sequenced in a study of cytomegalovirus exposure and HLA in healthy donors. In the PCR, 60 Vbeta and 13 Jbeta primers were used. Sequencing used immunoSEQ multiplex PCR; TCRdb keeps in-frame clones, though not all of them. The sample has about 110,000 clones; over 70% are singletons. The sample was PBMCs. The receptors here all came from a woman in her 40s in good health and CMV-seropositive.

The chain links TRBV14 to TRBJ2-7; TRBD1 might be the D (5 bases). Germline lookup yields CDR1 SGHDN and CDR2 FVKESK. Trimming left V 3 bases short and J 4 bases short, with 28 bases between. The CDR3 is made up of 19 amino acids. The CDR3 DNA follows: TGTGCCAGCAGCCACGTCCGGACATTTGGGCCATGGACAACATACGAGCAGTACTTC. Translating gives CASSHVRTFGPWTTYEQYF.

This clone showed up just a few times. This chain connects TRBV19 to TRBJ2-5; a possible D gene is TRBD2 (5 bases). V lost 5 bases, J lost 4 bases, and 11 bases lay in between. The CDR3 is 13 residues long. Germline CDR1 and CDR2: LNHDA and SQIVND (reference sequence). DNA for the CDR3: TGTGCCAGTAGTGTGGGAGAAGGAGAGACCCAGTACTTC. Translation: CASSVGEGETQYF.

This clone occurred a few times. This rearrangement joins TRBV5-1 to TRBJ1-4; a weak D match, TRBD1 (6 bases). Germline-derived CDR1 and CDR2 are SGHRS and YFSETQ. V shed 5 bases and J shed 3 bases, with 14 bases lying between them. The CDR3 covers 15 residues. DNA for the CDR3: TGCGCCAGCAGAATCCTGACAGGCTCTAATGAAAAACTGTTTTTT. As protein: CASRILTGSNEKLFF.

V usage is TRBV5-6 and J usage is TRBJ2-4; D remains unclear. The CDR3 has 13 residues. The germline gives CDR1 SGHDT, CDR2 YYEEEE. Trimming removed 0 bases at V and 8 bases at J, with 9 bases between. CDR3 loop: CASSLEDRDIQYF. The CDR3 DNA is TGTGCCAGCAGCTTGGAAGATCGGGACATTCAGTACTTC.

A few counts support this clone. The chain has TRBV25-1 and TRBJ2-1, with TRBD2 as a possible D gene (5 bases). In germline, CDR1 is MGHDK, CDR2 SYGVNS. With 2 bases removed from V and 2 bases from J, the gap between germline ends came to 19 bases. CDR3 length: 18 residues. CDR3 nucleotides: TGTGCCAGCAGTGAAGAAAGGACCCGGGAAGCCCCCTACAATGAGCAGTTCTTC. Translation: CASSEERTREAPYNEQFF.

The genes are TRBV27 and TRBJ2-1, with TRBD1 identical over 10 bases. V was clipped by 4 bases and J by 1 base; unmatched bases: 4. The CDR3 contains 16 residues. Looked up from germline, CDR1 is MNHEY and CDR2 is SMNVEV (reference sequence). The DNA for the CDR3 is TGTGCCAGCAGTTCAACGGGACAGGGGTCCTACAATGAGCAGTTCTTC. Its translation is CASSSTGQGSYNEQFF.

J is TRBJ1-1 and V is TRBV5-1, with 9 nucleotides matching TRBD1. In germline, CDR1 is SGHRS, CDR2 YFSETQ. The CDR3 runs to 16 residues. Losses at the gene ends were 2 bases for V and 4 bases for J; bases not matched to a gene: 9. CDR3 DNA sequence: TGCGCCAGCAGCTTTAGGGGGGACAGGGAGGGCACTGAAGCTTTCTTT. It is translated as CASSFRGDREGTEAFF.

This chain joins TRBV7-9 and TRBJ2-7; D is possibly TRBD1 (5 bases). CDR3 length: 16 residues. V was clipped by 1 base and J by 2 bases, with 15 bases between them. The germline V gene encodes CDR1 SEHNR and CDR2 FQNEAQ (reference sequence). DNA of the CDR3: TGTGCCAGCAGCTTAGGTCCGGCAGGGATGCCCTACGAGCAGTACTTC. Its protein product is CASSLGPAGMPYEQYF.

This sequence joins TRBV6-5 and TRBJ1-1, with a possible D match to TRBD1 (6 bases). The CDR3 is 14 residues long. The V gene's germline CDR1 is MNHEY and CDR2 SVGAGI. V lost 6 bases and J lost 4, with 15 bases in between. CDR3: CASSEQGISTEAFF. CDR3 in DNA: TGTGCCAGCAGCGAACAGGGAATCAGCACTGAAGCTTTCTTT.

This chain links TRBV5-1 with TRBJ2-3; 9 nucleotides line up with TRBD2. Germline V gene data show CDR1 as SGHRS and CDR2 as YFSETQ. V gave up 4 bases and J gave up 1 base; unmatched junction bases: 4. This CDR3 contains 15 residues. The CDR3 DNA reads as TGCGCCAGCAGCGGGGCGGGAGGGGGCACAGATACGCAGTATTTT. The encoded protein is CASSGAGGGTDTQYF.

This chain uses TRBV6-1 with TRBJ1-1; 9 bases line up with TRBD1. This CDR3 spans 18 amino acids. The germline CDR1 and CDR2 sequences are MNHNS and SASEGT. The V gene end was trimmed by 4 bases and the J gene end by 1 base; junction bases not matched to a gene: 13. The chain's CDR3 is CASSVKPPGQGWNTEAFF. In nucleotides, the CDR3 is TGTGCCAGCAGTGTAAAGCCGCCGGGACAGGGATGGAACACTGAAGCTTTCTTT.

CDR3 DNA sequence: TGTGCCAGCAGCTTGGGTCCCCGGGCCGGGGAGCTGTTTTTT. Its protein is CASSLGPRAGELFF. The chain combines TRBV7-9 with TRBJ2-2, with D uncertain. With 3 bases removed from V and 6 bases from J, the gap between germline ends came to 11 bases. The germline CDR1 and CDR2 sequences are SEHNR and FQNEAQ (reference sequence). The CDR3 totals 14 residues.

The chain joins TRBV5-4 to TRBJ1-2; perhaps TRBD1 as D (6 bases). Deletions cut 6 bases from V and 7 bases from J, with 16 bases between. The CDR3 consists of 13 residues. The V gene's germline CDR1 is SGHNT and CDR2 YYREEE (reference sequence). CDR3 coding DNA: TGTGCCAGCACCACCGACAGGCCGCGTGGCTACACCTTC. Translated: CASTTDRPRGYTF.

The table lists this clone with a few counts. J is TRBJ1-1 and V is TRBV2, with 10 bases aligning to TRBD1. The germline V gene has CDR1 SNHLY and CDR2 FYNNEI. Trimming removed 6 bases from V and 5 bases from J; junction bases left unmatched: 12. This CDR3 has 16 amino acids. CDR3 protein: CASRVDRGREGTEAFF. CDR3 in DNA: TGTGCCAGCAGAGTCGACAGGGGGCGGGAAGGGACTGAAGCTTTCTTT.

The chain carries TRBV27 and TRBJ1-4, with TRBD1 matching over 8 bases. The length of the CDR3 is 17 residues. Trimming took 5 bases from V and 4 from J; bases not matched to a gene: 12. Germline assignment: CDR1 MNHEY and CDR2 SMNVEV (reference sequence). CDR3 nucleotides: TGTGCCAGCAGTCCGTCGACAGGGGTCTGGCGTAATGAAAAACTGTTTTTT. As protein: CASSPSTGVWRNEKLFF.

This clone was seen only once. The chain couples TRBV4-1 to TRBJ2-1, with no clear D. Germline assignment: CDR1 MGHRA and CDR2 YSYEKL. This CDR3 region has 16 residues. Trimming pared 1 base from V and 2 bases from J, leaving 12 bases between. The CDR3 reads CASSQGSSPPYNEQFF. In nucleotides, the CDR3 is TGCGCCAGCAGCCAAGGGAGTAGTCCCCCCTACAATGAGCAGTTCTTC.

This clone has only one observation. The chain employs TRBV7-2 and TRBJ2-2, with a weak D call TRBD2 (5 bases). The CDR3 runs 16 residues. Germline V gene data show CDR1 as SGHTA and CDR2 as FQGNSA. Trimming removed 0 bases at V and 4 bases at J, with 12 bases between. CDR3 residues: CASSLAGVLSTGELFF. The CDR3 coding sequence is TGTGCCAGCAGCTTAGCCGGGGTTTTGAGCACCGGGGAGCTGTTTTTT.

The CDR3 nucleotides are TGTGCCAGCAGTCCAGCAGGGGTTGGCTACACCTTC. This codes for CASSPAGVGYTF. The chain uses TRBV27 and TRBJ1-2, with D maybe TRBD1 (6 bases). Trimming pared 5 bases from V and 7 bases from J, leaving 11 bases between. This CDR3 spans 12 amino acids. CDR1 and CDR2 from the germline V gene are MNHEY and SMNVEV (reference sequence).

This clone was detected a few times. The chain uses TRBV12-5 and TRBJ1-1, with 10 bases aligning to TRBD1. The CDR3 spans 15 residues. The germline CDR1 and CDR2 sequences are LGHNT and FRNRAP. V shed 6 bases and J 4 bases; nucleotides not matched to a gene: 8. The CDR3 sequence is CASGRQGAKVTEAFF. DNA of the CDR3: TGTGCTAGTGGGAGACAGGGGGCAAAGGTCACTGAAGCTTTCTTT.

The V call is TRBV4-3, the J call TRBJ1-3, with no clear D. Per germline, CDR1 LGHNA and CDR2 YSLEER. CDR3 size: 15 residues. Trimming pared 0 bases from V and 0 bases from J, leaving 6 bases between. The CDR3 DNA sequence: TGCGCCAGCAGCCAAGACGTCCTCTCTGGAAACACCATATATTTT. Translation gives CASSQDVLSGNTIYF.

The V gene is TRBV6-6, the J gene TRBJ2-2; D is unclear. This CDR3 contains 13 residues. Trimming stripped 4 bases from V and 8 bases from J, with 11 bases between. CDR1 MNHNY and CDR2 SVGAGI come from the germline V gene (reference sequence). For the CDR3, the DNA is TGTGCCAGCAGTTTTAAGAGTTGGGGGGAGCTGTTTTTT. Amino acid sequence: CASSFKSWGELFF.

CDR3: CASSRGTEKLYF. The CDR3 region has the DNA TGTGCCAGCAGCCGCGGGACAGAGAAGCTGTATTTT. The chain joins TRBV6-6 to TRBJ2-3; D possibly corresponds to TRBD1 (7 bases). The CDR3 consists of 12 residues. The V gene's germline CDR1 is MNHNY and CDR2 SVGAGI (reference sequence). The ends were cut back, 6 bases at V and 14 bases at J, with 18 bases in the middle.